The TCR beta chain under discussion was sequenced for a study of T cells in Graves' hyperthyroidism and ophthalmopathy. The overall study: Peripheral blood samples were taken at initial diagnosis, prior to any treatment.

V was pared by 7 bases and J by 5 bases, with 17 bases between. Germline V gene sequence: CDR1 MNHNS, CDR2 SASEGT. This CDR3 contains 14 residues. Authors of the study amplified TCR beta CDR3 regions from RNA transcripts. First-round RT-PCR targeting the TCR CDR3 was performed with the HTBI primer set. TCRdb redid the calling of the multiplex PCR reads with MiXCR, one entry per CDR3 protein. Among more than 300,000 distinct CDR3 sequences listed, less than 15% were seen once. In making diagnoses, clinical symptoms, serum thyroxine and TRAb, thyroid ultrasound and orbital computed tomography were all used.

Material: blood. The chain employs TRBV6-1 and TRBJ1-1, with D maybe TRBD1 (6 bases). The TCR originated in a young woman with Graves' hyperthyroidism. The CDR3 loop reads CASKFTGGGTEAFF. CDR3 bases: TGTGCCAGCAAATTTACGGGAGGGGGAACTGAAGCTTTCTTT.